The sequence of this T cell receptor (beta chain) was determined in a study of memory CD4+ T cells and cytomegalovirus serostatus. The CDR3 extends over 12 amino acids. Germline CDR1 and CDR2: MDHEN and SYDVKM. With 4 bases removed from V and 8 bases from J, the gap between germline ends came to 11 bases. Single viable CD3+CD4+CD8-CD45RO+ cells were sorted as the memory CD4+ T cells. After thawing, CD4+ T cells were positively selected. Authors' methods: After removing out-of-frame reads, over 2 million distinct TCRbeta sequences remained. The repertoire was sequenced with immunoSEQ multiplex PCR; TCRdb's copy has only in-frame clones and lacks some. From that table come the V and J calls and clone size; the DNA was used to work out D and trimming. The table includes over 50,000 clones, about 80% detected once.

This sequence joins TRBV28 and TRBJ1-2; D possibly corresponds to TRBD1 (6 bases). The TCR sequence derives from an adult in good health and CMV-seronegative. Sequenced sample: memory CD4+ T cells from blood. DNA for the CDR3: TGTGCCAGCAGTTCGGGGGGCTCAGGCTACACCTTC. Its translation is CASSSGGSGYTF.